Below are 19 T cell receptor beta chains sequenced from a single sample in a study of blood T cell repertoires in COVID-19. Assay used: immunoSEQ multiplex PCR; TCRdb lists only in-frame clones, some missing. The sample includes tens of thousands of clones, roughly 87% seen only once; the top ten take 15%. Specimen: peripheral blood. These receptors were obtained from a human donor with active COVID-19. The donor label of this sample is uncertain.

V and J are TRBV5-5 and TRBJ1-1; 7 bases map to TRBD1. There are 14 residues in the CDR3. V lost 0 bases to trimming and J lost 4 bases; unmatched junction nucleotides: 3. The germline gives CDR1 SGHKS, CDR2 YYEKEE (reference sequence). CDR3 amino acids: CASSLDRGVTEAFF. DNA of the CDR3: TGTGCCAGCAGCTTGGACAGGGGAGTCACTGAAGCTTTCTTT.

This chain connects TRBV18 to TRBJ1-2; D is undetermined. CDR3 size: 15 residues. The germline V gene has CDR1 KGHSH and CDR2 LQKENI. Trimming removed 3 bases at V and 6 bases at J, with 17 bases between. For the CDR3, the DNA is TGTGCCAGCTCACCTAGGGCCGTCGGGAAGAATGGCTACACCTTC. It codes for CASSPRAVGKNGYTF.

This chain links TRBV3-1 (or the pseudogene TRBV3-2) with TRBJ2-7; D perhaps matches TRBD2 (6 bases). The germline CDR1 and CDR2 sequences are LGHDT and YNNKEL (reference sequence). The length of the CDR3 is 15 residues. The V and J ends lost 4 bases and 3 bases respectively, with 16 bases between them. The CDR3 region has the DNA TGTGCCAGCAGCCTTGAATGGCGGGGAAGCTACGAGCAGTACTTC. It is translated as CASSLEWRGSYEQYF.

The J gene is TRBJ1-5, the V gene TRBV21-1. TRBV21-1 is assigned pseudogene status. The CDR3 is made up of 15 amino acids. This CDR3 reads CASRPPQGGDQPQHF. The CDR3 DNA is TGTGCCAGCAGGCCTCCTCAGGGCGGGGATCAGCCCCAGCATTTT.

Comment on this clone: One end of the junction does not line up with germline, which may come from a read error. This rearrangement joins TRBV3-1 (or the pseudogene TRBV3-2) to TRBJ2-5; 12 nucleotides line up with TRBD1. Germline V lookup: CDR1 LGHDT, CDR2 YNNKEL (reference sequence). This CDR3 region has 16 residues. CDR3 residues: CASSRSGTGGQKTQYF. In DNA, the CDR3 is TGTGCCAGCAGCCGATCCGGGACAGGGGGCCAAAAGACCCAGTACTTC.

This clone was detected a few times. V usage is TRBV18 and J usage is TRBJ1-1, with 9 bases aligning to TRBD1. Trimming at V came to 0 bases and at J to 4 bases, leaving 9 bases not matched to a gene. Per germline, CDR1 KGHSH and CDR2 LQKENI. This CDR3 region has 17 residues. The CDR3 protein is CASSPPMRQGGSTEAFF. CDR3 sequence (DNA): TGTGCCAGCTCACCACCGATGCGACAGGGGGGCAGCACTGAAGCTTTCTTT.

This chain uses TRBV7-6 with TRBJ2-6, with D possibly being TRBD2 (5 bases). V lost 2 bases, J lost 1 base, and 6 bases lay in between. Germline lookup yields CDR1 SGHVS and CDR2 FNYEAQ. The CDR3 runs to 15 residues. CDR3 nucleotides: TGTGCCAGCAGCTTAACGGGGTCTGGGGCCAACGTCCTGACTTTC. It translates to CASSLTGSGANVLTF. Looking up the rest from reference TRBV7-6 and TRBJ2-6 gives the full variable domain: GAGVSQSPRYKVTKRGQDVALRCDPISGHVSLYWYRQALGQGPEFLTYFNYEAQQDKSGLPNDRFSAERPEGSISTLTIQRTEQRDSAMYRCASSLTGSGANVLTFGAGSRLTVL.

V gene TRBV6-5 combines with J gene TRBJ1-3; the D is unclear. Per germline, CDR1 MNHEY and CDR2 SVGAGI. This CDR3 comprises 13 residues. Trimming cost V 11 bases and J 2 bases, with 13 bases left between them. The CDR3 spells CASSEGPGNTIYF. CDR3 bases: TGTGCCTCGAGCGAGGGTCCTGGAAACACCATATATTTT.

The gene calls are TRBV10-1 and TRBJ2-3; no reliable D call. The length of the CDR3 is 16 residues. V was clipped by 0 bases and J by 6 bases, with 16 bases between them. The germline CDR1 and CDR2 sequences are WNHNN and SYGVQD (reference sequence). CDR3 DNA sequence: TGCGCCAGCAGTGAGTCGATAACAGTTACCGCGGATACGCAGTATTTT. Protein: CASSESITVTADTQYF.

This clone was seen once. This chain uses TRBV4-3 with TRBJ2-2; 8 positions match TRBD2. The germline gives CDR1 LGHNA, CDR2 YSLEER. The CDR3 covers 17 residues. The V and J ends lost 3 bases and 1 base, in that order; junction bases with no gene match: 7. In DNA form, the CDR3 reads TGCGCCAGCAGCCAGTTAGCGGGGACCATGAACACCGGGGAGCTGTTTTTT. Translated: CASSQLAGTMNTGELFF.

V is TRBV18 and J is TRBJ1-1, with TRBD1 identical over 8 bases. The trim removed 3 bases at V and 4 bases at J, leaving 7 bases unmatched. CDR1 is KGHSH and CDR2 is LQKENI in the germline V gene. The CDR3 spans 15 residues. CDR3 amino acids: CASSPNRQGSTEAFF. As DNA, the CDR3 is TGTGCCAGCTCACCTAATAGACAGGGGTCCACTGAAGCTTTCTTT.

The chain uses TRBV18 and TRBJ2-1; 10 positions agree with TRBD1. Germline assignment: CDR1 KGHSH and CDR2 LQKENI. There are 14 residues in the CDR3. Trimming at V came to 6 bases and at J to 9 bases, leaving 8 bases not matched to a gene. DNA of the CDR3: TGTGCCAGCTCGTTGACAGGGGGCCAGAGTGAGCAGTTCTTC. Amino acid sequence: CASSLTGGQSEQFF.

The chain couples TRBV4-1 to TRBJ2-7, with no clear D. This CDR3 is 16 amino acids long. V lost 1 base, J lost 1 base, and 14 bases lay in between. Per germline, CDR1 MGHRA and CDR2 YSYEKL. CDR3: CASSQGYSTVSYEQYF. The CDR3 DNA reads as TGCGCCAGCAGCCAAGGTTACTCTACGGTATCCTACGAGCAGTACTTC.

This chain links TRBV7-8 with TRBJ2-4, with D perhaps TRBD1 (5 bases). V shed 1 base and J shed 0 bases, with 13 bases lying between them. This CDR3 contains 17 residues. CDR1 is SGHVS, CDR2 FQNEAQ, per germline. This CDR3 is CASSLGQGRGAKNIQYF. In DNA form, the CDR3 reads TGTGCCAGCAGCTTAGGGCAGGGTAGAGGAGCCAAAAACATTCAGTACTTC.

This clone showed up many times. The chain has TRBV6-1 and TRBJ1-3; no clear D gene. CDR3 length equals 17 residues. The V gene lost 1 base and the J gene lost 4 bases, with 17 bases spanning the gap. CDR1 is MNHNS, CDR2 SASEGT, per germline. The CDR3 DNA sequence: TGTGCCAGCAGTGAAGGGAGGACTTCACCGGCGGGAAACACCATATATTTT. This translates into CASSEGRTSPAGNTIYF.

For the CDR3, the DNA is TGTGCCAGCACCCCGGGACTAGTCAATGAGCAGTTCTTC. This sequence encodes CASTPGLVNEQFF. The chain links TRBV5-6 to TRBJ2-1, with 8 bases that match TRBD2. J gave up 6 bases and V 6 bases, and 5 bases lay outside the gene matches. The germline CDR1 and CDR2 sequences are SGHDT and YYEEEE. The CDR3 loop spans 13 amino acids.

The chain employs TRBV7-2 and TRBJ2-3, with 12 bases matching TRBD2. V trimming: 7 bases; J trimming: 14 bases; junction bases outside the gene matches: 16. The CDR3 is 15 amino acids. CDR1 and CDR2 from the germline V gene are SGHTA and FQGNSA. CDR3 coding DNA: TGTGCCAGCAAGCGACTAGCGGGGGACCCATGGATCTTGTATTTT. Translating gives CASKRLAGDPWILYF.

The rearrangement joins TRBV5-8 to TRBJ2-1, with D uncertain. The V end was cut by 4 bases, the J end by 1 base, with 6 bases between. The CDR3 is made up of 13 amino acids. Germline CDR1 SGHTS, CDR2 YDEGEE. This chain's CDR3 is CASSLRSYNEQFF. For the CDR3, the DNA is TGTGCCAGCAGCCTGAGATCCTACAATGAGCAGTTCTTC.

The rearrangement links TRBV3-1 (or the pseudogene TRBV3-2) to TRBJ1-4; 7 bases are shared with TRBD1. The germline gives CDR1 LGHDT, CDR2 YNNKEL (reference sequence). V lost 4 bases, J lost 4 bases, and 9 bases stayed unmatched. CDR3 size: 16 residues. In DNA, the CDR3 is TGTGCCAGCAGCCCCACGAGGGACAGCGTTAATGAAAAACTGTTTTTT. Protein product: CASSPTRDSVNEKLFF.